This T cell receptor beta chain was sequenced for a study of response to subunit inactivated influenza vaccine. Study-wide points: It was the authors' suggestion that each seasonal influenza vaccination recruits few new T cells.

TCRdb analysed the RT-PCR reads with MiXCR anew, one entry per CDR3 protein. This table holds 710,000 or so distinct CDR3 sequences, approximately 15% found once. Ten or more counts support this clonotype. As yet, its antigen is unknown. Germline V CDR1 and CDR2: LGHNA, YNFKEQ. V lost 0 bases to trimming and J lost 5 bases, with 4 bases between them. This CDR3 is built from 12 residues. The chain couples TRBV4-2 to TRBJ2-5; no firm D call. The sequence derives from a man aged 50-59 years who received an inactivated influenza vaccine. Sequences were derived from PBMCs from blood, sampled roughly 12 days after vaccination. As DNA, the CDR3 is TGTGCCAGCAGCCAAGATTCGGAGACCCAGTACTTC. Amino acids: CASSQDSETQYF.